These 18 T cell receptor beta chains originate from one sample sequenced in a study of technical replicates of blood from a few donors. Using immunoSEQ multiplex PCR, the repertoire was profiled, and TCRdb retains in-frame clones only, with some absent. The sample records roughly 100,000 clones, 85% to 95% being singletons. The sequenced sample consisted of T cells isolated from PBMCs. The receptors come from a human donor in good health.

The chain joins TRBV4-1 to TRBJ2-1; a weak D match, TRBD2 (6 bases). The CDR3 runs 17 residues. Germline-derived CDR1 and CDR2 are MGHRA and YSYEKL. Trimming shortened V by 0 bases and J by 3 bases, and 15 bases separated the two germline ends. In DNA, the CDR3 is TGCGCCAGCAGCCAAGATCGTAGTAGCGGAGACTACAATGAGCAGTTCTTC. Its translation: CASSQDRSSGDYNEQFF.

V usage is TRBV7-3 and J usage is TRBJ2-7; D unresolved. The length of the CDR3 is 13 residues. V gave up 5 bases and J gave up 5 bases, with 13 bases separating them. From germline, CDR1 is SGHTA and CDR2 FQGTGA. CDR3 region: CASSPSLSHEQYF. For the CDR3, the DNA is TGTGCCAGCAGCCCCTCCCTAAGCCACGAGCAGTACTTC. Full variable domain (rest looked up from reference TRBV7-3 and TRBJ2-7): GAGVSQTPSNKVTEKGKYVELRCDPISGHTALYWYRQSLGQGPEFLIYFQGTGAADDSGLPNDRFFAVRPEGSVSTLKIQRTERGDSAVYLCASSPSLSHEQYFGPGTRLTVT.

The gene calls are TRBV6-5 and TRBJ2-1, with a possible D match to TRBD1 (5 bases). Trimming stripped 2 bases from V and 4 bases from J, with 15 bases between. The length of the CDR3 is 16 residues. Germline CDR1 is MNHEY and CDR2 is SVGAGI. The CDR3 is CASSYNPVTAYNEQFF. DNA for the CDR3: TGTGCCAGCAGTTACAACCCGGTGACAGCATACAATGAGCAGTTCTTC.

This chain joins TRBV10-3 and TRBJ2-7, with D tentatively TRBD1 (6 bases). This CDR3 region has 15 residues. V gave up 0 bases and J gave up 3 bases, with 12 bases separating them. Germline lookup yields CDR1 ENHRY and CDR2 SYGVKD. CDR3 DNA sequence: TGTGCCATCAGTGAGTCGCACAGGGTCGACTACGAGCAGTACTTC. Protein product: CAISESHRVDYEQYF.

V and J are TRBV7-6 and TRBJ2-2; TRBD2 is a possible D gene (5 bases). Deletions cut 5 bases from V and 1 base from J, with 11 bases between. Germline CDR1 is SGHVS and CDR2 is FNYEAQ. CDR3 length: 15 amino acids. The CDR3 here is CASSRVAGNTGELFF. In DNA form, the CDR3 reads TGTGCCAGCAGCCGAGTTGCGGGGAACACCGGGGAGCTGTTTTTT.

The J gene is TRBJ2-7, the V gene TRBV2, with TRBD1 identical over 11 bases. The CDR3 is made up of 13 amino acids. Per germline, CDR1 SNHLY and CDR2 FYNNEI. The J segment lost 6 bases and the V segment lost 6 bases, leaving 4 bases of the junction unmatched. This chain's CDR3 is CASSGQGAGEQYF. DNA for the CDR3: TGTGCCAGCAGCGGACAGGGGGCAGGCGAGCAGTACTTC.

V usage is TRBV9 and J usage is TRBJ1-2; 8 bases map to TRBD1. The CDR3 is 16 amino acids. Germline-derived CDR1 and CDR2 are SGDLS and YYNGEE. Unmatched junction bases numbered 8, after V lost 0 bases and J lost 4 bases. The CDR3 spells CASSVGPGGDGYGYTF. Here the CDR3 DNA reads TGTGCCAGCAGCGTAGGCCCAGGGGGCGATGGCTATGGCTACACCTTC.

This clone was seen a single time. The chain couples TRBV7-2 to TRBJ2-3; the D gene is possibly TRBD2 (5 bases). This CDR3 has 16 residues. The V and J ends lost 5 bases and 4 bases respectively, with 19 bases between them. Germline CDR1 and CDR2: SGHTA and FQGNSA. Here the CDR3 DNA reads TGTGCCAGCAGCCGCCCCCCGGGGTCCTTAGCAGATACGCAGTATTTT. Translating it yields CASSRPPGSLADTQYF.

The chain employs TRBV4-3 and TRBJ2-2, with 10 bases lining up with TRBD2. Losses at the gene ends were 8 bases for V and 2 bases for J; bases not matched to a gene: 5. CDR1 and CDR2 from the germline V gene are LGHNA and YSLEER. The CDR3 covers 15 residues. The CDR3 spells CASSGLAVNTGELFF. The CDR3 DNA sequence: TGCGCCAGCTCCGGACTAGCGGTTAACACCGGGGAGCTGTTTTTT.

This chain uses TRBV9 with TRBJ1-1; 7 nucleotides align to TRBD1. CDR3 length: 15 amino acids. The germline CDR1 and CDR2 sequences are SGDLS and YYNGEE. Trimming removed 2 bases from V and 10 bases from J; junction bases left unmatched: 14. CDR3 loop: CASSVNDGAQGVAFF. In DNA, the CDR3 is TGTGCCAGCAGCGTGAATGATGGGGCCCAGGGGGTAGCTTTCTTT.

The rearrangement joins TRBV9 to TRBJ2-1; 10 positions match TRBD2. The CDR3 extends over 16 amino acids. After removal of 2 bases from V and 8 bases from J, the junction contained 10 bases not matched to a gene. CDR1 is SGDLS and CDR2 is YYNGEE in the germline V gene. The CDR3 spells CASSVVAGGALHEQFF. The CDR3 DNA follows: TGTGCCAGCAGCGTCGTAGCGGGAGGTGCCTTGCATGAGCAGTTCTTC.

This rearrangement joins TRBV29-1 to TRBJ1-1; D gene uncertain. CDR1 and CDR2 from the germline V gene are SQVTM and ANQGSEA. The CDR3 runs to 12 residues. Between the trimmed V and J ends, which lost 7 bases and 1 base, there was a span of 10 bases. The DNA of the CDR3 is TGCAGCGCGAGATTCCAGAACACTGAAGCTTTCTTT. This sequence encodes CSARFQNTEAFF.

CDR3 DNA: TGTGCCAGCAGCGGGAGTCCAGAGACCCAGTACTTC. It yields the protein CASSGSPETQYF. This chain joins TRBV9 and TRBJ2-5; D unclear. Germline CDR1 SGDLS, CDR2 YYNGEE. Trimming stripped 3 bases from V and 4 bases from J, with 7 bases between. The CDR3 runs to 12 residues. Filled out from reference TRBV9 and TRBJ2-5, the complete variable domain reads DSGVTQTPKHLITATGQRVTLRCSPRSGDLSVYWYQQSLDQGLQFLIQYYNGEERAKGNILERFSAQQFPDLHSELNLSSLELGDSALYFCASSGSPETQYFGPGTRLLVL.

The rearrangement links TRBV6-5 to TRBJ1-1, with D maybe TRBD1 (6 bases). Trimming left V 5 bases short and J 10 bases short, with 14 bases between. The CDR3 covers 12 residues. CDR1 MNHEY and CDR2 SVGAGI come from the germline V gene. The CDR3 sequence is CASSRPGHSAFF. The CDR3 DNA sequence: TGTGCCAGCAGTCGACCGGGACATTCAGCTTTCTTT.

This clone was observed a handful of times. CDR3 bases: TGTGCCAGCAGCTCCCTCGGCAATGAGCAGTTCTTC. Amino acid sequence: CASSSLGNEQFF. V gene TRBV9 combines with J gene TRBJ2-1; D ambiguous. This CDR3 has 12 amino acids. V was shortened by 4 bases and J by 6 bases, with 8 bases between the two germline ends. Germline values: CDR1 SGDLS, CDR2 YYNGEE.

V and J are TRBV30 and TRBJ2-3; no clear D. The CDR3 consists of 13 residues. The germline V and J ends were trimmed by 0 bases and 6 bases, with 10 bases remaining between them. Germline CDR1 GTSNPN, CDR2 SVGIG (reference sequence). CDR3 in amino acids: CAWSVDLEDTQYF. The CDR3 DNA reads TGTGCCTGGAGTGTAGACTTAGAGGATACGCAGTATTTT.

The CDR3 DNA reads as TGTGCCAGCAGCTTCCTACAGGGGGCGAGCACTGAAGCTTTCTTT. This sequence encodes CASSFLQGASTEAFF. The chain carries TRBV11-2 and TRBJ1-1; 9 nucleotides align to TRBD1. From germline, CDR1 is SGHAT and CDR2 FQNNGV. The length of the CDR3 is 15 residues. With V trimmed by 3 bases and J by 4 bases, 6 bases remained unmatched.

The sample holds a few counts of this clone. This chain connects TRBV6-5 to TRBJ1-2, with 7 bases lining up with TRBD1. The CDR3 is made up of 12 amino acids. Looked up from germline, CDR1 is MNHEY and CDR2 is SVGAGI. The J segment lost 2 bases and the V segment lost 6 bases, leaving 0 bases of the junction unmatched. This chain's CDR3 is CASRQGNYGYTF. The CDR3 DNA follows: TGTGCCAGCAGACAGGGGAACTATGGCTACACCTTC.